This TCR beta chain was recorded in a study of T cells after yellow fever vaccination. Study summary: With SMART-Seq v4 Ultra Low Input, the fractions containing low cell numbers were prepared.

Note on this clonotype: Its antigen is not known.

General observations from the study: Across the CD4 and CD8 compartments, a small share of clonotypes was present in both. A large majority of primary-vaccination clones showed up again after the booster (96% CD4, 88% CD8).

CDR1 and CDR2 (germline): MNHEY, SVGAGI. The CDR3 spans 15 residues. Trimming stripped 8 bases from V and 2 bases from J, with 18 bases between. MiXCR, run by TCRdb on the 5' RACE reads, gives a single entry per CDR3 protein. Of 400,000 to 650,000 distinct CDR3 sequences detected, 21% appear once; the ten largest clones hold approximately 15%. The chain carries TRBV6-5 and TRBJ1-1, with D hard to call. The sequencing here drew on PBMCs, taken less than 25 days after the first yellow fever vaccination. The source of this sequence is a man younger than 30 who received the YFV17D yellow fever vaccine. The CDR3: CASGTFAGYNTEAFF. As DNA, the CDR3 is TGTGCCAGCGGTACTTTTGCGGGCTACAACACTGAAGCTTTCTTT.